These T cell receptor beta chains were read from a single sample in a study of cytomegalovirus exposure and HLA in healthy donors. Generated by immunoSEQ multiplex PCR, the TCRdb table keeps only in-frame clones and is missing some. Of roughly 300,000 clones detected, around 86% appear once; the ten largest clones hold 0.75% to 0.85%. Sequencing was carried out using PBMCs. These receptor sequences come from a woman younger than 30 in good health and CMV-seronegative. Each CDR3 is given with its conserved first and last residue. D genes are given only for firm matches. Clone size, where shown, is once, few, many, or a class for clones that have expanded.

TGTGCCAGCAGTTTATCACAGTACCAAGAGACCCAGTACTTC	CASSLSQYQETQYF	NA	TRBV27	TRBJ2-5	NA
TGTGCCAGCAGCTTGGTCGGAGACACTGAAGCTTTCTTT	CASSLVGDTEAFF	NA	TRBV5-4	TRBJ1-1	once
TGCGCCAGCAGCCCCGGTCGCGGGGGTGCTACCTACGAGCAGTACTTC	CASSPGRGGATYEQYF	TRBD2	TRBV5-1	TRBJ2-7	NA
TGTGCCAGCAGTTTAGGCGAGGGCACCGGGGAGCTGTTTTTT	CASSLGEGTGELFF	NA	TRBV27	TRBJ2-2	NA
TGCGCCAGCAGCCCGCAGGGACTAGCGGGAGTGACGCAGTATTTT	CASSPQGLAGVTQYF	TRBD2	TRBV5-1	TRBJ2-3	NA
TGTGCCAGCAGTATCCTCCGCTGGGGGGAAGACACTGAAGCTTTCTTT	CASSILRWGEDTEAFF	NA	TRBV28	TRBJ1-1	NA
TGTGCCAGTAGTCCCCGACAGGGGGCGAACAATCAGCCCCAGCATTTT	CASSPRQGANNQPQHF	TRBD1	TRBV19	TRBJ1-5	NA
TGCGCCAGCAGCGCGGCGGGGGGAGCGACCCAGTACTTC	CASSAAGGATQYF	TRBD2	TRBV5-1	TRBJ2-5	NA
TGTGCCACCACCTTCGGACAGGGGGGAAATCAGCCCCAGCATTTT	CATTFGQGGNQPQHF	TRBD1	TRBV15	TRBJ1-5	NA
TGTGCCAGCAGTTACTCTGAGGGTCACACTGAAGCTTTCTTT	CASSYSEGHTEAFF	NA	TRBV6-5	TRBJ1-1	NA
TGTGCCAGCTCACCCCTCGGACAGGGGGAGAACTATGGCTACACCTTC	CASSPLGQGENYGYTF	TRBD1	TRBV18	TRBJ1-2	few
TGTGCCAGCAGTCGACCGGGACAGGGGGAAGTAGGAGGCTACACCTTC	CASSRPGQGEVGGYTF	TRBD1	TRBV7-2	TRBJ1-2	NA
TGCGCCAGCAGCCCGGGGACTACCCCGTACGAGCAGTACTTC	CASSPGTTPYEQYF	TRBD2	TRBV5-1	TRBJ2-7	NA
TGTGCCAGCAGTATTGTGGGGGCTGCCGTGTGGGAGCAGTACTTC	CASSIVGAAVWEQYF	NA	TRBV5-6	TRBJ2-7	NA
TGCAGCCTAGGAGCGGGGTCTAGCACAGATACGCAGTATTTT	CSLGAGSSTDTQYF	TRBD2	TRBV29-1	TRBJ2-3	NA
TGTGCCAGCAGTTCTAGCGGCCCCTACAATGAGCAGTTCTTC	CASSSSGPYNEQFF	TRBD2	TRBV28	TRBJ2-1	NA
TGTGCCAGCAGTGAAGCATCCGGGAACACCGGGGAGCTGTTTTTT	CASSEASGNTGELFF	NA	TRBV6-1	TRBJ2-2	NA
TGTGCCTGGAGTGTGGGGGGGGGAGCTTTCTTT	CAWSVGGGAFF	NA	TRBV30	TRBJ1-1	NA
TGTGCCAGCAGTCCCGTCGGCACAGATACGCAGTATTTT	CASSPVGTDTQYF	NA	TRBV25-1	TRBJ2-3	NA
TGCGCCAGCAGCCAAAGAGCAGGGGGACTTTACAATGAGCAGTTCTTC	CASSQRAGGLYNEQFF	NA	TRBV4-1	TRBJ2-1	NA
TGCGCCAGCAGCGAACTAGCGGGTGACTACAATGAGCAGTTCTTC	CASSELAGDYNEQFF	TRBD2	TRBV5-1	TRBJ2-1	NA
TGTGCCAGCAGTCCGGACAGGGGCGAAGCTTTCTTT	CASSPDRGEAFF	TRBD1	TRBV28	TRBJ1-1	NA
TGCGCCAGCAGCCCCGGGACAGGGGGCCCCCTAGGGCAGTACTTC	CASSPGTGGPLGQYF	TRBD1	TRBV5-1	TRBJ2-7	NA
TGTGCCAGCAGCTTAGAACGGGGTCGCACCGGGGAGCTGTTTTTT	CASSLERGRTGELFF	NA	TRBV7-9	TRBJ2-2	NA
TGTGCCAGCAGCCTGGCCGGGACATCGGTGTCCTTGGGCTACACCTTC	CASSLAGTSVSLGYTF	NA	TRBV5-8	TRBJ1-2	NA
TGTGCCAGCAGCTCACCTAGCGGGAGGGGTTACAATGAGCAGTTCTTC	CASSSPSGRGYNEQFF	TRBD2	TRBV7-9	TRBJ2-1	NA
TGTGCCAGCAGCTTCGGCACGAACAAAGGCAGCGGGAGTACGCAGTATTTT	CASSFGTNKGSGSTQYF	TRBD2	TRBV7-9	TRBJ2-3	NA
TGTGCCAGTAACCTACAGGGGGCCCCATCTAACGGGGAGCTGTTTTTT	CASNLQGAPSNGELFF	TRBD1	TRBV19	TRBJ2-2	NA
TGTGCCAGCAGTGAAGGGACCCTAGCGCCCAGCTCCTACGAGCAGTACTTC	CASSEGTLAPSSYEQYF	NA	TRBV2	TRBJ2-7	NA
TGCGCCAGCAGCCCGACCCGGGACAGCTACAATGAGCAGTTCTTC	CASSPTRDSYNEQFF	TRBD1	TRBV4-3	TRBJ2-1	NA
TGTGCCAGTAGCCCCAACCCTAGCGGAACGCAGTATTTT	CASSPNPSGTQYF	TRBD2	TRBV19	TRBJ2-3	NA
TGCGCCAGCAGGGCGGTCCGGCGGGAGGGGTCCTACGAGCAGTACTTC	CASRAVRREGSYEQYF	TRBD2	TRBV10-1	TRBJ2-7	few
TGCGCCAGCAGCTTGGACCGGGGAGGTATTGGCGAGCAGTACTTC	CASSLDRGGIGEQYF	NA	TRBV5-1	TRBJ2-7	NA
TGTGCCAGCAGCCCCACCCAGGGATCCGAGCAGTACTTC	CASSPTQGSEQYF	NA	TRBV7-3	TRBJ2-7	NA
TGTGCCAGCAGCCCCCCGCGGAGCCCTAGCTCCTACAATGAGCAGTTCTTC	CASSPPRSPSSYNEQFF	NA	TRBV7-6	TRBJ2-1	NA
TGTGCCAGCGGCCGCACCGGGGAGCTGTTTTTT	CASGRTGELFF	NA	TRBV2	TRBJ2-2	NA
TGTGCCAGCAGTGTCGGGGGGACCTACGAGCAGTACTTC	CASSVGGTYEQYF	TRBD2	TRBV25-1	TRBJ2-7	few
TGTGCCAGCAGCCCTCTCAGGATGGAAAACTATGGCTACACCTTC	CASSPLRMENYGYTF	NA	TRBV4-2	TRBJ1-2	NA